A single TCR beta chain is shown here with its context. Its antigen is as yet unknown. This sample was taken from a study of T-cell memory formation after mild COVID-19. Study-level points and caveats: Detection of some responders pre-infection suggested pre-existing cross-reactive memory T cells participated.

TCRdb re-derived calls from the 5' RACE reads in MiXCR, one entry per CDR3 protein. The sample holds under 250,000 distinct CDR3 sequences, 9.5% to 10% seen once. The V gene's germline CDR1 is KGHSH and CDR2 LQKENI. The CDR3 loop spans 14 amino acids. Trimming shortened V by 4 bases and J by 8 bases, and 15 bases separated the two germline ends. The chain uses TRBV18 and TRBJ2-1; D is possibly TRBD1 (5 bases). This sequence originates from a man aged 18 to 30 who had mild COVID-19 (a few samples of this study predate the infection). Cell type and time point are not known. Sequenced material: PBMCs or a T cell subset sorted from them (not recorded which). Here the CDR3 DNA reads TGTGCCAGCTCACTGACACTGTGGGGCGATGAGCAGTTCTTC. Protein: CASSLTLWGDEQFF.